Ten or more counts support the clone carrying this T cell receptor beta chain. Nobody among the patients had been given any treatment before thyroid surgery. This specimen comes from a study of metastatic and nonmetastatic thyroid tumors. CDR3 length: 13 residues. CDR1 and CDR2 (germline): DFQATT, SNEGSKA (reference sequence). The germline V and J ends were trimmed by 4 bases and 7 bases, with 14 bases remaining between them. TCRdb reanalyzed the PCR reads via MiXCR. The sample holds about 40,000 clones, around 16% seen once. The TCR comes from a female donor with papillary thyroid cancer or a benign thyroid nodule (not recorded which). Some clones in this sample may be carry-over from other donors' samples. The material sequenced was blood. The rearrangement links TRBV20-1 to TRBJ1-3, with D perhaps matching TRBD1 (6 bases). CDR3: CSATQGNGNTIYF. DNA of the CDR3: TGCAGTGCTACCCAGGGGAATGGGAACACCATATATTTT.